This T cell receptor beta chain was profiled in a study of T cells in pancreatic ductal adenocarcinoma. As for this clone: The antigen remains undetermined.

Study findings and constraints: Comparisons of tumor and blood clonality may show falsely lower tumor diversity. This surgical cohort overrepresents the minority presenting with early-stage disease. Unique clonotypes were 7.5 to 10-fold more numerous in blood than in tumor.

No neoadjuvant therapy was given to the selected pancreatic ductal adenocarcinoma patients before their surgery. Profiling relied on immunoSEQ multiplex PCR, and the TCRdb table lists in-frame clones only, not all of them. The data hold about 97,000 clones, with 90% to 95% observed a single time. The CDR3 contains 15 residues. V was clipped by 2 bases and J by 1 base, with 10 bases between them. Germline V CDR1 and CDR2: SGDLS, YYNGEE. The chain links TRBV9 to TRBJ2-1, with D maybe TRBD2 (5 bases). Sample: PBMCs. The receptor comes from a human donor with pancreatic ductal adenocarcinoma. The CDR3 DNA sequence: TGTGCCAGCAGCGTTTATGGGAGATCCTACAATGAGCAGTTCTTC. Its protein product is CASSVYGRSYNEQFF.